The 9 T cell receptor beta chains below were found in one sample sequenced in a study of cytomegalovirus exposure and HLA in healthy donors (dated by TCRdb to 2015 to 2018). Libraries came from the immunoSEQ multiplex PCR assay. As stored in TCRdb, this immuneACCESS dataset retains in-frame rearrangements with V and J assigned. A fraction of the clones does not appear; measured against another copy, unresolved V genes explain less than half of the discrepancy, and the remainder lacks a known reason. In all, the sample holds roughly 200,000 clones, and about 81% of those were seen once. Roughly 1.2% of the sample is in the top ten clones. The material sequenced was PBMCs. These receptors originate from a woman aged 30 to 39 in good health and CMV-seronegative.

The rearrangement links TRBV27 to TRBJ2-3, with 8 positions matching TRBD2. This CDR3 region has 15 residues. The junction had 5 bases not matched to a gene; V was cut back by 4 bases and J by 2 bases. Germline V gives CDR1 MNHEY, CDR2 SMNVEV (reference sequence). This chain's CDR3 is CASSYSGGFTDTQYF. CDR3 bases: TGTGCCAGCAGTTATTCGGGAGGGTTCACAGATACGCAGTATTTT.

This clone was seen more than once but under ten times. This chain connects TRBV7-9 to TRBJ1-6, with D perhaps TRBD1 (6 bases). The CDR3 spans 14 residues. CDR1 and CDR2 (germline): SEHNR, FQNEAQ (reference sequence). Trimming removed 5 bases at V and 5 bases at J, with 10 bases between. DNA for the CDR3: TGTGCCAGCAGCCTGGACAGTCATAATTCACCCCTCCACTTT. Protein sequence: CASSLDSHNSPLHF.

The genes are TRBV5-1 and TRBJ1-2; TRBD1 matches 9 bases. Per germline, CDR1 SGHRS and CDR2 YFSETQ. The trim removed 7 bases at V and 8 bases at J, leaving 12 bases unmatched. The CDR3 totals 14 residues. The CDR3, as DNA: TGCGCCAGCTTTCTTGGACAGGGGATTAGAGGCTACACCTTC. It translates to CASFLGQGIRGYTF. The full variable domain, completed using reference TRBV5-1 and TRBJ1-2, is KAGVTQTPRYLIKTRGQQVTLSCSPISGHRSVSWYQQTPGQGLQFLFEYFSETQRNKGNFPGRFSGRQFSNSRSEMNVSTLELGDSALYLCASFLGQGIRGYTFGSGTRLTVV.

CDR3 amino acids: CASSRARVSGNTIYF. The CDR3 coding sequence is TGTGCCAGCAGCCGCGCCAGGGTCTCTGGAAACACCATATATTTT. The chain carries TRBV6-5 and TRBJ1-3; D possibly corresponds to TRBD1 (5 bases). The CDR3 length is 15 residues. V lost 6 bases and J 0 bases, leaving 12 bases between the germline ends. CDR1 and CDR2 (germline): MNHEY, SVGAGI.

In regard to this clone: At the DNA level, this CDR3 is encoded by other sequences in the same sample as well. The DNA of the CDR3 is TGTGCCAGCAGCTTAGGACAGCAAGAGACCCAGTACTTC. Its translation is CASSLGQQETQYF. The chain couples TRBV7-6 to TRBJ2-5, with D possibly being TRBD1 (5 bases). V was cut by 1 base and J by 2 bases, with 5 bases left in between. Germline V lookup: CDR1 SGHVS, CDR2 FNYEAQ. The CDR3 spans 13 residues.

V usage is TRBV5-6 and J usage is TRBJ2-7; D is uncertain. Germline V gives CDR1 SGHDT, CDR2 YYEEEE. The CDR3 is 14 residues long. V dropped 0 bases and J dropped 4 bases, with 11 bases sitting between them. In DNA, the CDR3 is TGTGCCAGCAGCTTGGGACACTCCGTGTACGAGCAGTACTTC. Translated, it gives CASSLGHSVYEQYF. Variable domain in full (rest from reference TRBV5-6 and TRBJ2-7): DAGVTQSPTHLIKTRGQQVTLRCSPKSGHDTVSWYQQALGQGPQFIFQYYEEEERQRGNFPDRFSGHQFPNYSSELNVNALLLGDSALYLCASSLGHSVYEQYFGPGTRLTVT.

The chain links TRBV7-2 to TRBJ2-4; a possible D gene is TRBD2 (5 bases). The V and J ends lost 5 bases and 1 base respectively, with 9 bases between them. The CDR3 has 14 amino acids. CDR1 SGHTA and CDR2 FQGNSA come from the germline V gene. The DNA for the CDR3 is TGTGCCAGCAGCCCCTCGGGGGCCAAAAACATTCAGTACTTC. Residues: CASSPSGAKNIQYF.

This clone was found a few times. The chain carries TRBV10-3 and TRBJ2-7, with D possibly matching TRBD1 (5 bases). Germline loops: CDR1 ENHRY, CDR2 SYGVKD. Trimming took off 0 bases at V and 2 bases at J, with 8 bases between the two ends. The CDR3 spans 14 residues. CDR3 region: CAISESQGPYEQYF. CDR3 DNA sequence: TGTGCCATCAGTGAGTCTCAGGGCCCCTACGAGCAGTACTTC.

CDR3 sequence: CASSSRTGDNGYTF. CDR3 sequence (DNA): TGTGCCAGCAGTTCGAGGACAGGGGATAATGGCTACACCTTC. J is TRBJ1-2 and V is TRBV6-6; 9 bases are shared with TRBD1. Germline lookup yields CDR1 MNHNY and CDR2 SVGAGI (reference sequence). The CDR3 runs 14 residues. V lost 4 bases to trimming and J lost 6 bases; unmatched junction nucleotides: 6.